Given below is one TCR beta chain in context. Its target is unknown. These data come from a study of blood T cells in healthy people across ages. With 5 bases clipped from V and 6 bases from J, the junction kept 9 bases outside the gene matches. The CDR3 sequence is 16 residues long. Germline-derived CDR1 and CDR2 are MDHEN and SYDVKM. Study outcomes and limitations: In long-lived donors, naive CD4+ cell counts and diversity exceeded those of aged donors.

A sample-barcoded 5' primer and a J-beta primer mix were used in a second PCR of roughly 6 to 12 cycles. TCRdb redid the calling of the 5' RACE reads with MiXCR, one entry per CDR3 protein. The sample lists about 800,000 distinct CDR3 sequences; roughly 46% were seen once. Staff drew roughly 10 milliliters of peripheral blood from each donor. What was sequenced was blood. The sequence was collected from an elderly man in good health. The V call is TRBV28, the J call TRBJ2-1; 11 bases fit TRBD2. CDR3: CASSTQSSGGINEQFF. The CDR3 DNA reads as TGTGCCAGCAGTACCCAATCTAGCGGGGGGATCAATGAGCAGTTCTTC.